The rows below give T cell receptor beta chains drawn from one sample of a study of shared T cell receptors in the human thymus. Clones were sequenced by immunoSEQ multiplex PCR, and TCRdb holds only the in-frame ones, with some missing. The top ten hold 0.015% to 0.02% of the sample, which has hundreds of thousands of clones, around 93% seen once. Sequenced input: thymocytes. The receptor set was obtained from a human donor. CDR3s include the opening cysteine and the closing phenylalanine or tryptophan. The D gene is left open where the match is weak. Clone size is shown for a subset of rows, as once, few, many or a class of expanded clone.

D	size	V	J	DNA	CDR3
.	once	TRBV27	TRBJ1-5	TGTGCCACCGCCCCCGGGCAGCCTCTATATAGCAATCAGCCCCAGCATTTT	CATAPGQPLYSNQPQHF
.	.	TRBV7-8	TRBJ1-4	TGTGCCAGCAGACCGGGACACGGACTGGGGAAACTGTTTTTT	CASRPGHGLGKLFF
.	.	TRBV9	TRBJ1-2	TGTGCCAGCAGCGTAGGAATTTATGGCTACACCTTC	CASSVGIYGYTF
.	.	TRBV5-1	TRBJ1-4	TGCGCCAGCAGCTTGTCCCATGGGGGACCTGAAAAACTGTTTTTT	CASSLSHGGPEKLFF
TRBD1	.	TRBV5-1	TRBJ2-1	TGCGCCAGCAGCCCCTTCCCGGGACAGGGGCCCCTCTCCTACAATGAGCAGTTCTTC	CASSPFPGQGPLSYNEQFF
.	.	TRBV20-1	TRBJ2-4	TGCAGTGCACCCAAAAACATTCAGTACTTC	CSAPKNIQYF
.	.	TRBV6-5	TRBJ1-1	TGTGCCAGCAGTTACTCGGGGGGGCTGGCTGAAGCTTTCTTT	CASSYSGGLAEAFF
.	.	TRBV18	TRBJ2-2	TGTGCCAGCTGTCCTCTAGATTCCACCGGGGAGCTGTTTTTT	CASCPLDSTGELFF
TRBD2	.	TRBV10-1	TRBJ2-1	TGCGCCACTTTCAGTATTAGTTCGCTAGCGGGAGGGCAGGAGCAGTTCTTC	CATFSISSLAGGQEQFF
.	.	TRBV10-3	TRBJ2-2	TGTGCCATCAGTGGATCCCCGGGGGTGAACACCGGGGAGCTGTTTTTT	CAISGSPGVNTGELFF
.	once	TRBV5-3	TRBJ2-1	TGTGCCAGAAGTTCCGGGCCAAGAGGTGGCAATGAGCAGTTCTTC	CARSSGPRGGNEQFF
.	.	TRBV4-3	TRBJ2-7	TGCGCCAGCAGCCAAGATGTGGCCGGGACTCGAAATTATCACGAGCAGTACTTC	CASSQDVAGTRNYHEQYF
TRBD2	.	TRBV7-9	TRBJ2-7	TGTGCCAGCAGCTTAGCACTAGCGGGACGTCCCTACGAGCAGTACTTC	CASSLALAGRPYEQYF
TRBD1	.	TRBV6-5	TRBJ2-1	TGTGCCAGCAGTCAGGGACAGGGCAATGAGCAGTTCTTC	CASSQGQGNEQFF
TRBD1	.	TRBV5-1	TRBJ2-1	TGCGCCAGCAGCTTGACCCCCGAGACAAGGGGGCCCAATGAGCAGTTCTTC	CASSLTPETRGPNEQFF
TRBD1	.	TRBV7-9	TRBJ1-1	TGTGCCAGCAGCTTACTTCCAACAGGGGAAACTGAAGCTTTCTTT	CASSLLPTGETEAFF
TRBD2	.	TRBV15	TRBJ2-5	TGTGCCACCAGCAGAGATCCACGGGAGGGAAAAGAGACCCAGTACTTC	CATSRDPREGKETQYF
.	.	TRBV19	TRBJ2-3	TGTGCCAGTAGTCCAACCCCCTCTAGGGGCATGCGGGATACGCAGTATTTT	CASSPTPSRGMRDTQYF
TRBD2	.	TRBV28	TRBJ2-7	TGTGCCAGCAGTTTAGAGGGGACTAGACGCTCCTACGAGCAGTACTTC	CASSLEGTRRSYEQYF
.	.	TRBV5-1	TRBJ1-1	TGCGCCAGCAGCTTGGGGAACAGCCCGAACACTGAAGCTTTCTTT	CASSLGNSPNTEAFF
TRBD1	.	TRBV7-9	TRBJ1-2	TGTGCCAGCAGCTTGGGACAGATCTATGGCTACACCTTC	CASSLGQIYGYTF
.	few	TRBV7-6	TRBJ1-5	TGTGCCAGCAGCTCGGGAGTGAATCAGCCCCAGCATTTT	CASSSGVNQPQHF
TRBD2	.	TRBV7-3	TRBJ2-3	TGTGCCAGCAGCTGGACTAGGGGAGATACGCAGTATTTT	CASSWTRGDTQYF
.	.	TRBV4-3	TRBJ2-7	TGCGCCAGCAGCCAAGAGCTCAGGGGGGCCTACGAGCAGTACTTC	CASSQELRGAYEQYF
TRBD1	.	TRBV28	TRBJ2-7	TGTGCCAGCGCGGAAGTGGAGACAGGGTTTCGGCTGGAGCAGTACTTC	CASAEVETGFRLEQYF
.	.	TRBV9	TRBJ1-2	TGTGCCAGCAGCGTAGTAGGGGGTGGGGACGGACTCGCTAACTATGGCTACACCTTC	CASSVVGGGDGLANYGYTF